This is a list of T cell receptor beta chains from one sample in a study of shared clonotypes between healthy human individuals. Assay used: immunoSEQ multiplex PCR; TCRdb lists only in-frame clones, some missing. The sample holds a few million clones, just over 90% seen once. The sample was naive CD4+ T cells from PBMCs. These receptors all stem from a young man in good health. Some clones in this sample may be carry-over from other donors' samples. The CDR3 runs from the conserved cysteine through the conserved F or W. The D gene is left open where the match is weak. Clone size is not always given. Where it is, it says once, few, many or a class for expanded clones.

j_gene | abundance | d_gene | v_gene | CDR3aa | CDR3nt
TRBJ1-1 | NA | NA | TRBV9 | CASSVGKETEAFF | TGTGCCAGCAGCGTAGGTAAGGAAACTGAAGCTTTCTTT
TRBJ1-3 | NA | NA | TRBV5-1 | CASSEGGTGNTIYF | TGCGCCAGCAGCGAAGGGGGAACTGGAAACACCATATATTTT
TRBJ1-5 | NA | NA | TRBV19 | CASSKGSNQPQHF | TGTGCCAGTAGTAAGGGCAGCAATCAGCCCCAGCATTTT
TRBJ2-3 | NA | NA | TRBV5-4 | CASSLVAAGSFMQYF | TGTGCCAGCAGCTTGGTAGCGGCAGGGTCGTTTATGCAGTATTTT
TRBJ2-7 | NA | NA | TRBV9 | CASSVEDTYYEQYF | TGTGCCAGCAGCGTAGAAGACACCTACTACGAGCAGTACTTC
TRBJ1-2 | NA | NA | TRBV19 | CASSMSTNYGYTF | TGTGCCAGTAGTATGAGTACTAACTATGGCTACACCTTC
TRBJ1-1 | once | TRBD1 | TRBV7-9 | CASSLPGLGQARNTEAFF | TGTGCCAGCAGCCTCCCAGGTCTTGGACAGGCCCGAAACACTGAAGCTTTCTTT
TRBJ2-7 | once | TRBD2 | TRBV5-5 | CASSFFSGRIFSYEQYF | TGTGCCAGCAGCTTTTTTAGCGGGAGGATCTTCTCCTACGAGCAGTACTTC
TRBJ1-1 | NA | NA | TRBV5-1 | CASSTQTPNTEAFF | TGCGCCAGCAGCACCCAGACCCCGAACACTGAAGCTTTCTTT
TRBJ1-2 | few | TRBD1 | TRBV7-3 | CASSWDRNYGYTF | TGTGCCAGCAGCTGGGACAGGAACTATGGCTACACCTTC
TRBJ1-3 | NA | NA | TRBV5-1 | CASSSTGFSGNTIYF | TGCGCCAGCAGCTCGACAGGCTTCTCTGGAAACACCATATATTTT
TRBJ1-2 | few | TRBD1 | TRBV7-2 | CASSFRTGGFGYTF | TGTGCCAGCAGCTTCCGGACAGGGGGATTTGGCTACACCTTC
TRBJ2-2 | NA | TRBD1 | TRBV12-5 | CASGLAGGRELFF | TGTGCTAGTGGTTTGGCAGGGGGCCGGGAGCTGTTTTTT
TRBJ2-2 | once | TRBD2 | TRBV13 | CASSQPAGLAGMDGELFF | TGTGCCAGCAGCCAACCTGCGGGACTAGCGGGAATGGACGGGGAGCTGTTTTTT
TRBJ2-6 | NA | TRBD1 | TRBV9 | CASTNRGSGANVLTF | TGTGCCAGCACCAACAGGGGCTCTGGGGCCAACGTCCTGACTTTC
TRBJ2-1 | few | NA | TRBV7-9 | CASSIGGGEQFF | TGTGCCAGCAGCATAGGAGGCGGGGAGCAGTTCTTC
TRBJ2-7 | NA | NA | TRBV29-1 | CSGTIGGYEQYF | TGCAGCGGAACAATAGGGGGGTACGAGCAGTACTTC
TRBJ2-2 | NA | TRBD2 | TRBV5-1 | CASSFGTSGRPGELFF | TGCGCCAGCAGCTTTGGGACTAGCGGGAGACCCGGGGAGCTGTTTTTT
TRBJ1-1 | NA | NA | TRBV11-2 | CASSLAAVGMTEAFF | TGTGCCAGCAGCTTAGCGGCGGTCGGGATGACTGAAGCTTTCTTT
TRBJ1-1 | NA | NA | TRBV19 | CASSTGQGTEAFF | TGTGCCAGTAGCACCGGTCAGGGCACTGAAGCTTTCTTT
TRBJ1-4 | NA | NA | TRBV28 | CASSLSGIMFF | TGTGCCAGCAGTTTATCTGGGATAATGTTTTTT
TRBJ1-2 | NA | NA | TRBV29-1 | CSVEQGGRQNYGYTF | TGCAGCGTTGAACAGGGTGGCAGACAGAACTATGGCTACACCTTC
TRBJ1-1 | NA | TRBD1 | TRBV4-2 | CASSQLQGAGNTEAFF | TGTGCCAGCAGCCAACTTCAGGGGGCGGGTAACACTGAAGCTTTCTTT
TRBJ2-7 | NA | TRBD1 | TRBV30 | CAWRPGQGSSYEQYF | TGTGCCTGGAGGCCCGGACAGGGAAGCTCCTACGAGCAGTACTTC
TRBJ2-2 | NA | TRBD2 | TRBV7-7 | CASSPRRGSGSATGELFF | TGTGCCAGCAGCCCCCGTCGAGGTAGCGGGAGTGCCACCGGGGAGCTGTTTTTT
TRBJ1-1 | once | NA | TRBV19 | CASSISTGQMGIMNTEAFF | TGTGCCAGTAGTATAAGCACGGGGCAAATGGGCATTATGAACACTGAAGCTTTCTTT
TRBJ2-3 | NA | TRBD2 | TRBV7-2 | CASSAGGSSGSRADTQYF | TGTGCCAGCAGCGCGGGAGGCTCTAGCGGGAGTAGGGCAGATACGCAGTATTTT
TRBJ1-3 | NA | NA | TRBV11-1 | CASSSTGDTIYF | TGTGCCAGCAGCTCCACGGGGGACACCATATATTTT
TRBJ2-3 | NA | NA | TRBV29-1 | CSVSKGGTQYF | TGCAGCGTTAGTAAGGGAGGTACGCAGTATTTT
TRBJ2-3 | NA | NA | TRBV21-1 | CASSKLCRRQNTQYF | TGTGCCAGCAGCAAATTGTGTAGGAGACAAAATACGCAGTATTTT
TRBJ1-1 | NA | NA | TRBV5-1 | CASSLGGMNTEAFF | TGCGCCAGCAGCTTGGGAGGGATGAACACTGAAGCTTTCTTT
TRBJ2-7 | NA | NA | TRBV25-1 | CASMRGAEQYF | TGTGCCAGCATGCGTGGGGCCGAGCAGTACTTC
TRBJ2-4 | NA | NA | TRBV11-1 | CASSYDNAIGVGSKNIQYF | TGTGCCAGCAGCTACGATAACGCGATTGGGGTTGGGTCCAAAAACATTCAGTACTTC
TRBJ1-1 | NA | NA | TRBV5-4 | CASSLQRAGITEAFF | TGTGCCAGCAGCTTACAAAGGGCCGGGATCACTGAAGCTTTCTTT
TRBJ2-1 | NA | NA | TRBV7-6 | CASSLGPGYNEQFF | TGTGCCAGCAGCTTAGGTCCGGGGTACAATGAGCAGTTCTTC
TRBJ2-1 | NA | TRBD2 | TRBV4-2 | CASSQEPSGSSYNEQFF | TGTGCCAGCAGCCAAGAGCCTAGCGGGAGCTCCTACAATGAGCAGTTCTTC
TRBJ1-1 | NA | NA | TRBV5-1 | CASSVVGVRGTEAFF | TGCGCCAGCAGCGTCGTGGGGGTTAGAGGCACTGAAGCTTTCTTT
TRBJ2-1 | NA | NA | TRBV7-2 | CASSFRSGYNEQFF | TGTGCCAGCAGCTTCCGTAGCGGCTACAATGAGCAGTTCTTC
TRBJ2-2 | NA | NA | TRBV11-2 | CASSLEMSGELFF | TGTGCCAGCAGCTTAGAGATGAGCGGGGAGCTGTTTTTT
TRBJ1-5 | NA | NA | TRBV7-2 | CASSSRVQGGQPQHF | TGTGCCAGCAGCTCCAGAGTACAGGGTGGTCAGCCCCAGCATTTT
TRBJ1-1 | NA | NA | TRBV27 | CASSFRRGEVGTEAFF | TGTGCCAGCAGTTTTCGCCGGGGGGAAGTGGGCACTGAAGCTTTCTTT
TRBJ1-4 | NA | NA | TRBV9 | CASSVGNGRLTEKLFF | TGTGCCAGCAGCGTAGGGAACGGACGGTTGACTGAAAAACTGTTTTTT
TRBJ2-4 | NA | TRBD1 | TRBV27 | CASSSRGQNIQYF | TGTGCCAGCAGTTCCAGGGGGCAAAACATTCAGTACTTC
TRBJ1-5 | NA | NA | TRBV28 | CASSLRSARTSRLINQPQHF | TGTGCCAGCAGTTTACGCTCCGCCCGGACAAGCCGTCTCATCAATCAGCCCCAGCATTTT
TRBJ1-1 | NA | TRBD1 | TRBV6-1 | CASSPDRGQQAFF | TGTGCCAGCAGCCCCGACAGGGGCCAACAAGCTTTCTTT
TRBJ2-7 | NA | NA | TRBV21-1 | CASITVRQGGYEQYF | TGTGCCAGCATCACGGTTCGGCAGGGTGGTTACGAGCAGTACTTC
TRBJ2-5 | once | TRBD2 | TRBV18 | CASSPPGGRETQYF | TGTGCCAGCTCACCACCGGGGGGGAGAGAGACCCAGTACTTC
TRBJ2-4 | NA | NA | TRBV7-9 | CASSLTQAEAKNIQYF | TGTGCCAGCAGCTTAACGCAGGCCGAAGCCAAAAACATTCAGTACTTC
TRBJ2-3 | NA | NA | TRBV29-1 | CSVEDREATQYF | TGCAGCGTTGAAGACAGGGAGGCTACGCAGTATTTT
TRBJ1-3 | NA | NA | TRBV9 | CASSGEVAGSPIYF | TGTGCCAGCAGCGGGGAGGTTGCCGGTTCGCCCATATATTTT
TRBJ2-3 | NA | TRBD2 | TRBV27 | CASSSTNPTSGRRYTQYF | TGTGCCAGCAGTTCGACAAACCCGACTAGCGGGAGGAGGTATACGCAGTATTTT
TRBJ2-3 | NA | NA | TRBV11-2 | CASSPARGDTQYF | TGTGCCAGCAGCCCCGCTAGGGGAGATACGCAGTATTTT
TRBJ2-1 | once | NA | TRBV5-1 | CASRLAGTYSINEQFF | TGCGCCAGCAGGTTGGCCGGGACTTATTCGATCAATGAGCAGTTCTTC
TRBJ1-5 | NA | NA | TRBV7-2 | CASSQGRNNQPQHF | TGTGCCAGCAGCCAAGGACGGAACAATCAGCCCCAGCATTTT
TRBJ2-2 | NA | TRBD1 | TRBV7-3 | CASSLRRDRTGELFF | TGTGCCAGCAGCCTGAGACGGGACAGGACCGGGGAGCTGTTTTTT
TRBJ1-1 | NA | NA | TRBV7-3 | CASSLMSGGSEAFF | TGTGCCAGCAGCTTAATGAGCGGAGGGTCTGAAGCTTTCTTT
TRBJ2-5 | NA | NA | TRBV20-1 | CSASSVETQYF | TGCAGTGCCTCTTCAGTGGAGACCCAGTACTTC
TRBJ1-1 | NA | NA | TRBV7-3 | CASAQGLNTEAFF | TGTGCCAGTGCACAGGGTTTAAACACTGAAGCTTTCTTT
TRBJ2-7 | NA | NA | TRBV5-8 | CASSLNPRTYEQYF | TGTGCCAGCAGCTTGAACCCTAGGACCTACGAGCAGTACTTC
TRBJ2-2 | NA | NA | TRBV5-4 | CASTPPGRGPSNTGELFF | TGTGCCAGCACGCCCCCGGGCAGGGGCCCTTCGAACACCGGGGAGCTGTTTTTT